The 21 T cell receptor beta chains given below trace back to one sample, sequenced in a study of patients and donors after allogeneic stem cell transplantation. TCRdb re-analysed the RT-PCR reads in MiXCR, keeping a single row per CDR3 protein. There are over 400,000 distinct CDR3 sequences in the sample; more than 15% occur only once, and less than 9.5% lies in the top ten. Sequencing was performed on blood, either unsorted or a sorted T cell fraction (not recorded which). These TCRs come from a human donor who was either an allogeneic HSCT recipient or a stem cell or donor lymphocyte infusion donor (not recorded which). It is not recorded whose cells these are; they may come from a transplant donor.

J is TRBJ2-1 and V is TRBV4-1, with 8 bases matching TRBD2. Trimming at V came to 0 bases and at J to 3 bases, leaving 10 bases not matched to a gene. The CDR3 runs to 18 residues. The germline CDR1 and CDR2 sequences are MGHRA and YSYEKL. As DNA, the CDR3 is TGCGCCAGCAGCCAAGATTTCGGTCCGGGGGGGTTCTACAATGAGCAGTTCTTC. This sequence encodes CASSQDFGPGGFYNEQFF.

The rearrangement joins TRBV10-3 to TRBJ1-5; D may be TRBD1 (5 bases). Per the germline V gene, CDR1 is ENHRY and CDR2 is SYGVKD. With 0 bases removed from V and 5 bases from J, the gap between germline ends came to 11 bases. The CDR3 spans 15 residues. The CDR3 protein is CAISESKGPDQPQHF. CDR3 DNA: TGTGCCATCAGTGAGTCTAAGGGGCCTGATCAGCCCCAGCATTTT.

A few counts support this clonotype. The chain is built from TRBV7-9 and TRBJ1-2; D remains ambiguous. Germline assignment: CDR1 SEHNR and CDR2 FQNEAQ (reference sequence). V gave up 3 bases and J gave up 4 bases, with 15 bases separating them. This CDR3 is 15 amino acids long. The CDR3: CASSFRPYAPYGYTF. CDR3 in DNA: TGTGCCAGCAGCTTTAGGCCCTATGCACCCTATGGCTACACCTTC. Drawing the rest from reference TRBV7-9 and TRBJ1-2, the complete variable domain is DTGVSQNPRHKITKRGQNVTFRCDPISEHNRLYWYRQTLGQGPEFLTYFQNEAQLEKSRLLSDRFSAERPKGSFSTLEIQRTEQGDSAMYLCASSFRPYAPYGYTFGSGTRLTVV.

V gene TRBV28 combines with J gene TRBJ2-1; 11 bases agree with TRBD2. The CDR3 length is 17 residues. V lost 1 base and J lost 8; bases outside the gene matches: 10. Germline-derived CDR1 and CDR2 are MDHEN and SYDVKM. In nucleotides, the CDR3 is TGTGCCAGCAGTTTATTACTAGCGGGGGAGATTGGCTATGAGCAGTTCTTC. Translating gives CASSLLLAGEIGYEQFF.

The chain links TRBV6-5 to TRBJ1-3; D gene unclear. CDR3 length: 16 residues. V lost 0 bases and J 0 bases, leaving 9 bases between the germline ends. Germline V gene lookup returns CDR1 MNHEY and CDR2 SVGAGI. The CDR3 sequence is CASSYSRKFSGNTIYF. The CDR3 region has the DNA TGTGCCAGCAGTTACTCGAGGAAATTCTCTGGAAACACCATATATTTT.

V is TRBV6-2 or TRBV6-3 and J is TRBJ2-1; 8 nucleotides line up with TRBD2. The germline gives CDR1 MNHEY, CDR2 SVGEGT. The length of the CDR3 is 13 residues. Unmatched junction bases numbered 3, after V lost 9 bases and J lost 2 bases. CDR3 region: CASLAGPYNEQFF. The CDR3 DNA reads as TGTGCCAGTTTAGCGGGGCCCTACAATGAGCAGTTCTTC.

The genes are TRBV5-4 and TRBJ2-3, with TRBD1 matching over 10 bases. Unmatched junction bases numbered 10, after V lost 2 bases and J lost 1 base. Germline lookup yields CDR1 SGHNT and CDR2 YYREEE (reference sequence). The CDR3 has 18 amino acids. The CDR3 reads CASSFTTGGAGRTDTQYF. The CDR3 bases are TGTGCCAGCAGCTTCACGACAGGGGGCGCCGGGCGCACAGATACGCAGTATTTT.

CDR3 in DNA: TGTGCCAGCAGTACCCCGGGCAGGGTAGAATACGGCGAGCAGTACTTC. Protein sequence: CASSTPGRVEYGEQYF. The V and J genes are TRBV25-1 and TRBJ2-7; maybe TRBD1 (5 bases). V was cut by 5 bases and J by 6 bases, with 23 bases left in between. Germline V CDR1 and CDR2: MGHDK, SYGVNS. CDR3 length: 16 amino acids.

This clonotype turned up a few times. The chain is built from TRBV7-9 and TRBJ2-3; TRBD2 agrees at 8 bases. This CDR3 contains 12 residues. CDR1 SEHNR and CDR2 FQNEAQ come from the germline V gene (reference sequence). V gave up 5 bases and J gave up 9 bases; unmatched junction bases: 4. CDR3 protein: CASSGGGGTQYF. The CDR3 nucleotides read TGTGCCAGCAGCGGCGGCGGGGGGACGCAGTATTTT.

This clonotype occurred a few times. The J gene is TRBJ2-5, the V gene TRBV7-2, with D perhaps TRBD1 or TRBD2 (6 bases each). Per the germline V gene, CDR1 is SGHTA and CDR2 is FQGNSA. The V gene lost 6 bases and the J gene lost 2 bases, with 16 bases spanning the gap. The CDR3 sequence is 15 residues long. The chain's CDR3 is CASRTGQTSQETQYF. The CDR3 DNA reads as TGTGCCAGCAGAACCGGACAGACTAGTCAAGAGACCCAGTACTTC.

This chain uses TRBV5-1 with TRBJ2-6; a possible D gene is TRBD2 (5 bases). The CDR3 consists of 17 residues. The V gene lost 7 bases and the J gene lost 0 bases, with 17 bases spanning the gap. Germline CDR1 and CDR2: SGHRS and YFSETQ. The CDR3 DNA reads TGCGCCAGCGGGGTGGAGCGGCTACCCTCTGGGGCCAACGTCCTGACTTTC. It specifies CASGVERLPSGANVLTF. Complete variable domain (other parts from reference TRBV5-1 and TRBJ2-6): KAGVTQTPRYLIKTRGQQVTLSCSPISGHRSVSWYQQTPGQGLQFLFEYFSETQRNKGNFPGRFSGRQFSNSRSEMNVSTLELGDSALYLCASGVERLPSGANVLTFGAGSRLTVL.

This sequence joins TRBV29-1 and TRBJ2-3; D is tentatively TRBD1 or TRBD2 (5 bases each). The CDR3 contains 13 residues. Germline CDR1 SQVTM, CDR2 ANQGSEA. V was shortened by 3 bases and J by 4 bases, with 11 bases between the two germline ends. DNA for the CDR3: TGCAGCGTTGATGGACTGGGGGCAGATACGCAGTATTTT. Translated: CSVDGLGADTQYF.

This chain connects TRBV20-1 to TRBJ1-1; a weak D match, TRBD1 (6 bases). The CDR3 spans 12 residues. V was trimmed by 0 bases and J by 11 bases, leaving 13 bases between them. Germline-derived CDR1 and CDR2 are DFQATT and SNEGSKA (reference sequence). Here the CDR3 reads CSAREGALKAFF. CDR3 coding DNA: TGCAGTGCTAGAGAGGGGGCGCTGAAGGCTTTCTTT.

There are many counts of this clonotype. This chain joins TRBV12-3 or TRBV12-4 and TRBJ2-1; D possibly corresponds to TRBD1 (5 bases). The CDR3 length is 17 residues. Trimming cost V 8 bases and J 0 bases, with 20 bases left between them. DNA for the CDR3: TGTGCCAGCCTCCGATGGGGCCGCCTTATCTCCTACAATGAGCAGTTCTTC. Its translation is CASLRWGRLISYNEQFF.

In its sample, this clonotype was seen many times. The chain is built from TRBV7-9 and TRBJ2-1; D not certain. Germline V lookup: CDR1 SEHNR, CDR2 FQNEAQ (reference sequence). The CDR3 has 10 residues. Trimming stripped 6 bases from V and 7 bases from J, with 4 bases between. The CDR3, as DNA: TGTGCCAGCAGTGGGAATGAGCAGTTCTTC. Its translation: CASSGNEQFF.

The chain uses TRBV20-1 and TRBJ1-6, with D possibly being TRBD1 (5 bases). The V end lost 5 bases, the J end lost 8 bases, and 16 bases lay between the germline ends. Looked up from germline, CDR1 is DFQATT and CDR2 is SNEGSKA (reference sequence). This CDR3 has 14 amino acids. This CDR3 reads CSAPRGQLHSPLHF. CDR3 DNA sequence: TGCAGTGCTCCGAGGGGCCAGTTGCATTCACCCCTCCACTTT.

V gene TRBV12-3 or TRBV12-4 combines with J gene TRBJ2-6; 8 bases fit TRBD1. This CDR3 is 17 amino acids long. The junction had 9 bases not matched to a gene; V was cut back by 5 bases and J by 3 bases. CDR3: CASSPQGDTVGANVLTF. The CDR3 DNA follows: TGTGCCAGCAGTCCACAGGGGGATACTGTTGGGGCCAACGTCCTGACTTTC.

This clonotype was picked up many times. At one end, the junction sequence differs from germline, possibly due to a read error. The chain couples TRBV10-3 to TRBJ2-7, with D possibly being TRBD2 (5 bases). CDR3 length equals 15 residues. Germline values: CDR1 ENHRY, CDR2 SYGVKD. In DNA form, the CDR3 reads TGTGCCAGCAGTTTGACCACGGACTTATCCTACGAGCAGTACTTC. Translated, it gives CASSLTTDLSYEQYF.

The V gene is TRBV20-1, the J gene TRBJ1-1; TRBD1 matches at 7 bases. CDR3 length equals 15 residues. V lost 2 bases and J lost 5; bases outside the gene matches: 11. Germline CDR1 reads DFQATT; CDR2 reads SNEGSKA (reference sequence). CDR3 bases: TGCAGTGCTAGAACCCCGACAGGGCAAAAGACTGAAGCTTTCTTT. Amino acids: CSARTPTGQKTEAFF.

This clonotype was detected a few times. The chain links TRBV5-1 to TRBJ2-5; D is unresolved. This CDR3 region has 16 residues. Germline values: CDR1 SGHRS, CDR2 YFSETQ. V was shortened by 0 bases and J by 0 bases, with 12 bases between the two germline ends. For the CDR3, the DNA is TGCGCCAGCAGCTTGGGGCGTCGAGGATACCAAGAGACCCAGTACTTC. Protein product: CASSLGRRGYQETQYF.

This clonotype was counted only a few times. V gene TRBV3-1 combines with J gene TRBJ2-7; 7 bases agree with TRBD1. With V trimmed by 0 bases and J by 1 base, 9 bases remained unmatched. CDR1 is LGHDT, CDR2 YNNKEL, per germline (reference sequence). The CDR3 runs to 17 residues. This CDR3 reads CASSQDRGQEASYEQYF. The CDR3 DNA is TGTGCCAGCAGCCAAGATCGAGGACAGGAGGCGTCCTACGAGCAGTACTTC.